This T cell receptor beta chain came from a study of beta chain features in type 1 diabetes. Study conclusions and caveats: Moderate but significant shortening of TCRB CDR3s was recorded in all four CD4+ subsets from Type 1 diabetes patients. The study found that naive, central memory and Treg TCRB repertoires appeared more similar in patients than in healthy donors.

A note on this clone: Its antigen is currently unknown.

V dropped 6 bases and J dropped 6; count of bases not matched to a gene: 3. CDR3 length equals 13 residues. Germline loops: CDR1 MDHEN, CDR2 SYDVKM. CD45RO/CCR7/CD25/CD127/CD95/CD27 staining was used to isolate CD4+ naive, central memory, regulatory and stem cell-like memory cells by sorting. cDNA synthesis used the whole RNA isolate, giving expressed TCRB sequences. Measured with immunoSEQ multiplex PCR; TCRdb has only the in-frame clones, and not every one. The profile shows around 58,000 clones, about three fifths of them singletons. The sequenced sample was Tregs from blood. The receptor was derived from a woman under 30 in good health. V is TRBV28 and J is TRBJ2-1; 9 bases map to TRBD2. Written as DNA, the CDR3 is TGTGCCAGCAGACGTAGCGGGAGCAATGAGCAGTTCTTC. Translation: CASRRSGSNEQFF.